These T cell receptor beta chains were read from a single sample in a study of T cell responses to AZD1222 COVID-19 vaccine. Assay: immunoSEQ multiplex PCR; the TCRdb copy retains only in-frame clones and omits some. The sample records approximately 70,000 clones, approximately 90% being singletons. Sequenced here: peripheral blood, sampled 28 days after the second dose of the MenACWY control vaccine. These receptors were obtained from an adult who received the MenACWY meningococcal vaccine as a control. Each CDR3 is given with its conserved first and last residue. A D gene is named only where the DNA matches it firmly. Size is stated for part of the rows, as once, few or many counts, or as a class when the clone is expanded.

v_gene: TRBV6-5
j_gene: TRBJ1-2
d_gene: NA
abundance: few
CDR3aa: CASSYNAGEGYTF
CDR3nt: TGTGCCAGCAGTTACAACGCAGGGGAAGGCTACACCTTC

v_gene: TRBV19
j_gene: TRBJ1-5
d_gene: TRBD1
abundance: few
CDR3aa: CASSISSGTGVNQPQHF
CDR3nt: TGTGCCAGTAGTATCTCATCCGGGACAGGGGTGAATCAGCCCCAGCATTTT

v_gene: TRBV9
j_gene: TRBJ2-1
d_gene: TRBD2
abundance: NA
CDR3aa: CASSVATGLAGYNEQFF
CDR3nt: TGTGCCAGCAGCGTAGCTACGGGTCTAGCGGGATACAATGAGCAGTTCTTC

v_gene: TRBV4-1
j_gene: TRBJ2-2
d_gene: TRBD1
abundance: NA
CDR3aa: CASSQGQGNTGELFF
CDR3nt: TGCGCCAGCAGCCAAGGACAGGGGAACACCGGGGAGCTGTTTTTT

v_gene: TRBV3-1/TRBV3-2
j_gene: TRBJ1-4
d_gene: TRBD1
abundance: NA
CDR3aa: CATATGGNEKLFF
CDR3nt: TGTGCCACCGCGACAGGGGGTAATGAAAAACTGTTTTTT

v_gene: TRBV27
j_gene: TRBJ2-1
d_gene: NA
abundance: NA
CDR3aa: CASSPTAPSGDEQFF
CDR3nt: TGTGCCAGCAGTCCGACTGCCCCGAGTGGGGATGAGCAGTTCTTC

v_gene: TRBV30
j_gene: TRBJ1-1
d_gene: TRBD1
abundance: NA
CDR3aa: CARSDRANTEAFF
CDR3nt: TGTGCCCGCTCGGACAGGGCCAACACTGAAGCTTTCTTT

v_gene: TRBV18
j_gene: TRBJ1-2
d_gene: NA
abundance: NA
CDR3aa: CASSPLAGEVTGYTF
CDR3nt: TGTGCCAGCTCACCACTGGCAGGGGAGGTCACTGGCTACACCTTC

v_gene: TRBV18
j_gene: TRBJ1-1
d_gene: NA
abundance: NA
CDR3aa: CASSPGGGAMNTEAFF
CDR3nt: TGTGCCAGCTCACCAGGGGGAGGGGCAATGAACACTGAAGCTTTCTTT

v_gene: TRBV6-5
j_gene: TRBJ2-7
d_gene: TRBD2
abundance: NA
CDR3aa: CASSYAASGVSYEQYF
CDR3nt: TGTGCCAGCAGTTACGCGGCTAGCGGGGTCTCCTACGAGCAGTACTTC

v_gene: TRBV19
j_gene: TRBJ1-4
d_gene: NA
abundance: NA
CDR3aa: CASSNRPSPNEKLFF
CDR3nt: TGTGCCAGTAGTAACAGGCCCTCACCTAATGAAAAACTGTTTTTT

v_gene: TRBV25-1
j_gene: TRBJ1-2
d_gene: NA
abundance: NA
CDR3aa: CASTGAPLGYTF
CDR3nt: TGTGCCAGCACAGGGGCTCCCCTGGGCTACACCTTC

v_gene: TRBV6-4
j_gene: TRBJ2-1
d_gene: TRBD1
abundance: NA
CDR3aa: CASSDFGQGKDFPHNDEQFF
CDR3nt: TGTGCCAGCAGTGATTTCGGACAGGGGAAGGACTTCCCCCACAATGATGAGCAGTTCTTC

v_gene: TRBV30
j_gene: TRBJ2-7
d_gene: NA
abundance: few
CDR3aa: CALGAYEQYF
CDR3nt: TGTGCCCTCGGCGCTTACGAGCAGTACTTC

v_gene: TRBV7-2
j_gene: TRBJ2-7
d_gene: NA
abundance: NA
CDR3aa: CASSRGTYEQYF
CDR3nt: TGTGCCAGCAGCCGAGGGACCTACGAGCAGTACTTC

v_gene: TRBV2
j_gene: TRBJ1-1
d_gene: NA
abundance: NA
CDR3aa: CATERPLNTEAFF
CDR3nt: TGTGCCACCGAGAGGCCGTTGAACACTGAAGCTTTCTTT

v_gene: TRBV12-3/TRBV12-4
j_gene: TRBJ1-1
d_gene: NA
abundance: NA
CDR3aa: CASTPNTEAFF
CDR3nt: TGTGCCAGCACCCCTAACACTGAAGCTTTCTTT

v_gene: TRBV6-2/TRBV6-3
j_gene: TRBJ2-3
d_gene: NA
abundance: once
CDR3aa: CASSYRDLPIADTQYF
CDR3nt: TGTGCCAGCAGTTACCGGGATTTACCTATCGCCGATACGCAGTATTTT

v_gene: TRBV6-5
j_gene: TRBJ1-5
d_gene: NA
abundance: NA
CDR3aa: CASNGGRPDGQPQHF
CDR3nt: TGTGCCAGCAATGGCGGCAGACCGGATGGGCAGCCCCAGCATTTT

v_gene: TRBV2
j_gene: TRBJ2-3
d_gene: TRBD2
abundance: NA
CDR3aa: CASSVRGADTQYF
CDR3nt: TGTGCCAGCAGTGTACGGGGGGCAGATACGCAGTATTTT

v_gene: TRBV12-5
j_gene: TRBJ1-3
d_gene: NA
abundance: NA
CDR3aa: CASGLVQQHSGNTIYF
CDR3nt: TGTGCTAGTGGTTTGGTCCAACAGCACTCTGGAAACACCATATATTTT

v_gene: TRBV5-1
j_gene: TRBJ1-1
d_gene: NA
abundance: NA
CDR3aa: CASSPGLIGMNTEAFF
CDR3nt: TGCGCCAGCAGCCCCGGCCTCATCGGCATGAACACTGAAGCTTTCTTT

v_gene: TRBV5-1
j_gene: TRBJ2-5
d_gene: NA
abundance: few
CDR3aa: CASSWGSGKETQYF
CDR3nt: TGCGCCAGCAGCTGGGGCAGCGGAAAAGAGACCCAGTACTTC

v_gene: TRBV11-3
j_gene: TRBJ2-7
d_gene: NA
abundance: NA
CDR3aa: CASSAGISYEQYF
CDR3nt: TGTGCCAGCAGCGCCGGGATCTCCTACGAGCAGTACTTC

v_gene: TRBV7-9
j_gene: TRBJ2-1
d_gene: TRBD2
abundance: NA
CDR3aa: CASSPWSGGAKDEQFF
CDR3nt: TGTGCCAGCAGCCCCTGGAGCGGGGGGGCTAAGGATGAGCAGTTCTTC

v_gene: TRBV5-1
j_gene: TRBJ1-4
d_gene: NA
abundance: NA
CDR3aa: CASSPPGTPSGEKLFF
CDR3nt: TGCGCCAGCAGCCCCCCGGGCACGCCCTCAGGGGAAAAACTGTTTTTT

v_gene: TRBV4-3
j_gene: TRBJ1-2
d_gene: TRBD1
abundance: NA
CDR3aa: CASSQDFRGLDYGYTF
CDR3nt: TGCGCCAGCAGCCAAGATTTTAGGGGGCTCGACTATGGCTACACCTTC

v_gene: TRBV4-3
j_gene: TRBJ1-1
d_gene: NA
abundance: NA
CDR3aa: CASSQGVGNTEAFF
CDR3nt: TGCGCCAGCAGCCAAGGGGTAGGGAACACTGAAGCTTTCTTT

v_gene: TRBV9
j_gene: TRBJ2-3
d_gene: TRBD2
abundance: NA
CDR3aa: CASSVVAGLGTDTQYF
CDR3nt: TGTGCCAGCAGCGTAGTAGCGGGGCTTGGCACAGATACGCAGTATTTT

v_gene: TRBV4-3
j_gene: TRBJ2-3
d_gene: NA
abundance: NA
CDR3aa: CASSQYYREVDATDTQYF
CDR3nt: TGCGCCAGCAGCCAGTATTACAGGGAAGTCGACGCCACAGATACGCAGTATTTT

v_gene: TRBV6-1
j_gene: TRBJ1-2
d_gene: NA
abundance: NA
CDR3aa: CASSDQGANYGYTF
CDR3nt: TGTGCCAGCAGTGATCAAGGGGCTAACTATGGCTACACCTTC

v_gene: TRBV18
j_gene: TRBJ2-7
d_gene: NA
abundance: NA
CDR3aa: CASSSDSTYEQYF
CDR3nt: TGTGCCAGCTCATCGGACAGTACCTACGAGCAGTACTTC

v_gene: TRBV30
j_gene: TRBJ2-7
d_gene: NA
abundance: NA
CDR3aa: CAWGGSYEQYF
CDR3nt: TGTGCCTGGGGGGGTTCCTACGAGCAGTACTTC

v_gene: TRBV7-2
j_gene: TRBJ2-5
d_gene: TRBD2
abundance: NA
CDR3aa: CASSLAFPGGSGGYQETQYF
CDR3nt: TGTGCCAGCAGCTTAGCGTTCCCCGGGGGCAGCGGGGGGTACCAAGAGACCCAGTACTTC

v_gene: TRBV5-6
j_gene: TRBJ1-1
d_gene: NA
abundance: NA
CDR3aa: CASSLGVEVLMNTEAFF
CDR3nt: TGTGCCAGCAGCTTGGGAGTTGAAGTTCTTATGAACACTGAAGCTTTCTTT

v_gene: TRBV6-5
j_gene: TRBJ1-5
d_gene: TRBD1
abundance: NA
CDR3aa: CASRVPGQGSQPQHF
CDR3nt: TGTGCCAGCAGAGTCCCGGGACAGGGAAGTCAGCCCCAGCATTTT

v_gene: TRBV6-1
j_gene: TRBJ1-5
d_gene: NA
abundance: NA
CDR3aa: CASSELTGSNQPQHF
CDR3nt: TGTGCCAGCAGTGAATTAACAGGGAGTAATCAGCCCCAGCATTTT

v_gene: TRBV19
j_gene: TRBJ1-5
d_gene: NA
abundance: NA
CDR3aa: CASSINSDSNQPQHF
CDR3nt: TGTGCCAGTAGTATCAACAGCGATAGCAATCAGCCCCAGCATTTT

v_gene: TRBV6-5
j_gene: TRBJ2-5
d_gene: NA
abundance: NA
CDR3aa: CASRWGAQETQYF
CDR3nt: TGTGCCAGCCGATGGGGGGCTCAAGAGACCCAGTACTTC

v_gene: TRBV7-2
j_gene: TRBJ1-5
d_gene: NA
abundance: NA
CDR3aa: CASSRDSNQPQHF
CDR3nt: TGTGCCAGCAGCCGGGACAGCAATCAGCCCCAGCATTTT

v_gene: TRBV27
j_gene: TRBJ1-2
d_gene: TRBD1
abundance: NA
CDR3aa: CASRIISDPGQKGYGYTF
CDR3nt: TGTGCCAGCAGGATTATTTCGGATCCGGGACAGAAAGGCTATGGCTACACCTTC

v_gene: TRBV5-4
j_gene: TRBJ1-2
d_gene: NA
abundance: NA
CDR3aa: CASSLATDYYGYTF
CDR3nt: TGTGCCAGCAGCTTGGCAACGGATTACTATGGCTACACCTTC

v_gene: TRBV7-9
j_gene: TRBJ1-5
d_gene: TRBD1
abundance: NA
CDR3aa: CASSLEGGQPQHF
CDR3nt: TGTGCCAGCAGCTTAGAAGGGGGCCAGCCCCAGCATTTT

v_gene: TRBV29-1
j_gene: TRBJ1-1
d_gene: NA
abundance: NA
CDR3aa: CSVVQGMNTEAFF
CDR3nt: TGCAGCGTTGTCCAGGGGATGAACACTGAAGCTTTCTTT

v_gene: TRBV5-4
j_gene: TRBJ1-2
d_gene: NA
abundance: NA
CDR3aa: CASSLSQETYGYTF
CDR3nt: TGTGCCAGCAGCTTGTCACAGGAGACTTATGGCTACACCTTC

v_gene: TRBV6-5
j_gene: TRBJ1-1
d_gene: NA
abundance: NA
CDR3aa: CASSYSTAMNTEAFF
CDR3nt: TGTGCCAGCAGTTACTCGACAGCCATGAACACTGAAGCTTTCTTT

v_gene: TRBV29-1
j_gene: TRBJ2-3
d_gene: NA
abundance: NA
CDR3aa: CSASPLSTDTQYF
CDR3nt: TGCAGCGCCTCGCCGCTCAGCACAGATACGCAGTATTTT

v_gene: TRBV2
j_gene: TRBJ1-2
d_gene: NA
abundance: once
CDR3aa: CASSERVFNYGYTF
CDR3nt: TGTGCCAGCAGTGAACGGGTGTTCAACTATGGCTACACCTTC

v_gene: TRBV14
j_gene: TRBJ2-2
d_gene: NA
abundance: NA
CDR3aa: CASSQDPYNGELFF
CDR3nt: TGTGCCAGCAGCCAAGACCCCTACAACGGGGAGCTGTTTTTT

v_gene: TRBV18
j_gene: TRBJ2-5
d_gene: TRBD1
abundance: NA
CDR3aa: CASSPGTGQETQYF
CDR3nt: TGTGCCAGCTCACCCGGGACAGGGCAAGAGACCCAGTACTTC

v_gene: TRBV5-1
j_gene: TRBJ2-7
d_gene: NA
abundance: once
CDR3aa: CASSLVGGALAEQYF
CDR3nt: TGCGCCAGCAGCCTCGTAGGGGGGGCGCTGGCCGAGCAGTACTTC

v_gene: TRBV7-2
j_gene: TRBJ2-7
d_gene: TRBD1
abundance: NA
CDR3aa: CASSPTGEAYEQYF
CDR3nt: TGTGCCAGCAGCCCGACAGGGGAAGCCTACGAGCAGTACTTC

v_gene: TRBV30
j_gene: TRBJ1-1
d_gene: NA
abundance: NA
CDR3aa: CAWLTGNTEAFF
CDR3nt: TGTGCCTGGTTAACAGGGAACACTGAAGCTTTCTTT